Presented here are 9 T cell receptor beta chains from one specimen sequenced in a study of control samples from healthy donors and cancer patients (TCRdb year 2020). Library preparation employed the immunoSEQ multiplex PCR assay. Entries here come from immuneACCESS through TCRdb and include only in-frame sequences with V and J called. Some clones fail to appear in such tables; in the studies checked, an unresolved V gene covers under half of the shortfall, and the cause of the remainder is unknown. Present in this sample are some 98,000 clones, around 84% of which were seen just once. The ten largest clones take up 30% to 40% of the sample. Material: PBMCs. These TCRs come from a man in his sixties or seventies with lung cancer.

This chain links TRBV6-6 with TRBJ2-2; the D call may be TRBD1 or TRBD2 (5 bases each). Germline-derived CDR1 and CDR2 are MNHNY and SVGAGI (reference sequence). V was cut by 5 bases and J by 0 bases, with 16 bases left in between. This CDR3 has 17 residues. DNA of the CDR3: TGTGCCAGCAGTCCACTCGGTGGGGGAGCGAACACCGGGGAGCTGTTTTTT. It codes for CASSPLGGGANTGELFF.

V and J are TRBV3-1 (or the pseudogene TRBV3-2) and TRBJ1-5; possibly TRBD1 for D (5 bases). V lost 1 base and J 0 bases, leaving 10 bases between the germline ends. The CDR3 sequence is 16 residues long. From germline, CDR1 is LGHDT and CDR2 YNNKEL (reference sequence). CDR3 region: CASSQGSTASNQPQHF. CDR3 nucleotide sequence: TGTGCCAGCAGCCAAGGATCGACAGCTAGCAATCAGCCCCAGCATTTT.

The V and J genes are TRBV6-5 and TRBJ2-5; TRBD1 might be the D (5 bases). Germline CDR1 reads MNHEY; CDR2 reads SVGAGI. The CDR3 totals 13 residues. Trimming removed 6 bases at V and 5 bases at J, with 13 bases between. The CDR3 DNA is TGTGCCAGCAGACCTCAGGGCCCGGAGACCCAGTACTTC. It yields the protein CASRPQGPETQYF.

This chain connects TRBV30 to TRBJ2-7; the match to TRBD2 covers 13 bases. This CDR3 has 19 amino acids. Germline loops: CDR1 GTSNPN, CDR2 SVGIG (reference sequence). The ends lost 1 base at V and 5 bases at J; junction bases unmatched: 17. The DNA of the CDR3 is TGTGCCTGGAGTGCCCTTGACCTACTAGCGGGGGGGTCATCCCACGAGCAGTACTTC. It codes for CAWSALDLLAGGSSHEQYF.

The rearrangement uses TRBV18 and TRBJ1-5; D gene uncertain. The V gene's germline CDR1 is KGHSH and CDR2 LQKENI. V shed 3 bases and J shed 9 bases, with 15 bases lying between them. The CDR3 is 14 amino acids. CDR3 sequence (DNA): TGTGCCAGCTCACCGGGCGGGAGGACCCTGCCCCAGCATTTT. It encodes CASSPGGRTLPQHF.

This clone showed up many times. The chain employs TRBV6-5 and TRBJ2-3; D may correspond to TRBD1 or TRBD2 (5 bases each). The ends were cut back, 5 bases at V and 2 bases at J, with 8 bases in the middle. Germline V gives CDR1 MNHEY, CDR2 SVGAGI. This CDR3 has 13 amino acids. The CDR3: CASSRDATDTQYF. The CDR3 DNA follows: TGTGCCAGCAGTCGGGACGCCACAGATACGCAGTATTTT.

The CDR3 DNA reads as TGTGCCAGCACCGCTGGGAGCGGGGGATCCTACGAGCAGTACTTC. This sequence encodes CASTAGSGGSYEQYF. This chain links TRBV2 with TRBJ2-7, with 8 bases lining up with TRBD2. From germline, CDR1 is SNHLY and CDR2 FYNNEI. Unmatched junction bases numbered 9, after V lost 7 bases and J lost 1 base. This CDR3 has 15 amino acids.

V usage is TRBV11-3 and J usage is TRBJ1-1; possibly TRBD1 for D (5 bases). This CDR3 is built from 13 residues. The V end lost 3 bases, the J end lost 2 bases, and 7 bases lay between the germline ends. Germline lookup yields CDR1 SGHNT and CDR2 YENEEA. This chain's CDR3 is CASSLGVNTEAFF. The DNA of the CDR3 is TGTGCCAGCAGCTTGGGGGTTAACACTGAAGCTTTCTTT. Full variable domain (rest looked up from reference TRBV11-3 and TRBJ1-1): EAGVVQSPRYKIIEKKQPVAFWCNPISGHNTLYWYLQNLGQGPELLIRYENEEAVDDSQLPKDRFSAERLKGVDSTLKIQPAELGDSAVYLCASSLGVNTEAFFGQGTRLTVV.

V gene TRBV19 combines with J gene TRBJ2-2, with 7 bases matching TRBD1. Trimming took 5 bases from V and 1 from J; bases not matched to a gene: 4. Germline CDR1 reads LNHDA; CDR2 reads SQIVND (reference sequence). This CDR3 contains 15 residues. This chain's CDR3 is CASSARTGNTGELFF. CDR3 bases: TGTGCCAGTAGTGCCCGGACAGGGAACACCGGGGAGCTGTTTTTT. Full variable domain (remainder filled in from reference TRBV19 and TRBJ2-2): DGGITQSPKYLFRKEGQNVTLSCEQNLNHDAMYWYRQDPGQGLRLIYYSQIVNDFQKGDIAEGYSVSREKKESFPLTVTSAQKNPTAFYLCASSARTGNTGELFFGEGSRLTVL.